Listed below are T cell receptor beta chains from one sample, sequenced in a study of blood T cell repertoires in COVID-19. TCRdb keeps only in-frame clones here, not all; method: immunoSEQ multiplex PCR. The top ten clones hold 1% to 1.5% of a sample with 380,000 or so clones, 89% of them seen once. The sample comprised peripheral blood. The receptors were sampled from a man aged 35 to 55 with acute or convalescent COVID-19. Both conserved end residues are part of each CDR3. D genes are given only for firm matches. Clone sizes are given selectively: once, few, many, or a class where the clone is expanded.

CDR3aa: CATSDSAGIYNEQFF
CDR3nt: TGTGCCACCAGTGATTCGGCCGGGATCTACAATGAGCAGTTCTTC
d_gene: -
j_gene: TRBJ2-1
abundance: -
v_gene: TRBV24-1

CDR3aa: CASGTAGGPYSEQFF
CDR3nt: TGTGCCAGCGGAACAGCGGGAGGGCCGTATAGTGAGCAGTTCTTC
d_gene: TRBD2
j_gene: TRBJ2-1
abundance: -
v_gene: TRBV4-2

CDR3aa: CASRGTGENIQYF
CDR3nt: TGTGCCAGCAGGGGGACAGGGGAAAACATTCAGTACTTC
d_gene: TRBD1
j_gene: TRBJ2-4
abundance: -
v_gene: TRBV28

CDR3aa: CASSQESGRGTDTQYF
CDR3nt: TGCGCCAGCAGCCAGGAGAGCGGGAGGGGCACAGATACGCAGTATTTT
d_gene: TRBD2
j_gene: TRBJ2-3
abundance: once
v_gene: TRBV4-1

CDR3aa: CASSIQGNTGELFF
CDR3nt: TGTGCCAGTAGTATCCAGGGAAACACCGGGGAGCTGTTTTTT
d_gene: -
j_gene: TRBJ2-2
abundance: -
v_gene: TRBV19

CDR3aa: CASSSVGTAINYGYTF
CDR3nt: TGCGCCAGCAGCTCCGTCGGGACAGCGATTAACTATGGCTACACCTTC
d_gene: TRBD1
j_gene: TRBJ1-2
abundance: -
v_gene: TRBV5-1

CDR3aa: CASSIRGGSGETQYF
CDR3nt: TGTGCCAGTAGTATAAGGGGCGGGAGCGGGGAGACCCAGTACTTC
d_gene: TRBD2
j_gene: TRBJ2-5
abundance: -
v_gene: TRBV19

CDR3aa: CASSVSGGGNTIYF
CDR3nt: TGTGCCAGCAGCGTATCAGGGGGTGGAAACACCATATATTTT
d_gene: TRBD1
j_gene: TRBJ1-3
abundance: once
v_gene: TRBV9

CDR3aa: CASSSRDYGYTF
CDR3nt: TGTGCCAGCAGTTCCAGGGACTATGGCTACACCTTC
d_gene: -
j_gene: TRBJ1-2
abundance: -
v_gene: TRBV6-5

CDR3aa: CASGRAGRNTQYF
CDR3nt: TGTGCCAGCGGGAGGGCAGGGAGAAATACGCAGTATTTT
d_gene: TRBD2
j_gene: TRBJ2-3
abundance: -
v_gene: TRBV2

CDR3aa: CASSPRGEVGELFF
CDR3nt: TGTGCCAGCAGTCCTCGAGGGGAGGTCGGGGAGCTGTTTTTT
d_gene: -
j_gene: TRBJ2-2
abundance: -
v_gene: TRBV27

CDR3aa: CASSGTRYGYTF
CDR3nt: TGTGCCAGCAGCGGGACACGCTATGGCTACACCTTC
d_gene: -
j_gene: TRBJ1-2
abundance: -
v_gene: TRBV2

CDR3aa: CASSLGTANTEAFF
CDR3nt: TGTGCCAGCAGCCTCGGGACAGCGAACACTGAAGCTTTCTTT
d_gene: TRBD1
j_gene: TRBJ1-1
abundance: -
v_gene: TRBV7-8

CDR3aa: CASSAAQGFSYNSPLHF
CDR3nt: TGTGCCAGCAGCGCCGCCCAGGGTTTCTCCTATAATTCACCCCTCCACTTT
d_gene: -
j_gene: TRBJ1-6
abundance: few
v_gene: TRBV9

CDR3aa: CSVTDSQAFF
CDR3nt: TGCAGCGTTACGGACAGTCAAGCTTTCTTT
d_gene: -
j_gene: TRBJ1-1
abundance: -
v_gene: TRBV29-1

CDR3aa: CASSSAGTGRYYGYTF
CDR3nt: TGTGCCAGCAGTTCCGCTGGGACAGGGAGGTACTATGGCTACACCTTC
d_gene: TRBD1
j_gene: TRBJ1-2
abundance: -
v_gene: TRBV6-2/TRBV6-3

CDR3aa: CSVEDLNRGGEQYF
CDR3nt: TGCAGCGTTGAAGATCTTAACAGGGGAGGCGAGCAGTACTTC
d_gene: -
j_gene: TRBJ2-7
abundance: once
v_gene: TRBV29-1

CDR3aa: CASSVDRVNQPQHF
CDR3nt: TGTGCCAGCAGTGTCGACAGGGTCAATCAGCCCCAGCATTTT
d_gene: TRBD1
j_gene: TRBJ1-5
abundance: -
v_gene: TRBV2